This entry lists 10 T cell receptor beta chains sequenced from one sample in a study of blood T cell repertoires in COVID-19. Some clones are missing from TCRdb's copy, which holds only in-frame ones; the method was immunoSEQ multiplex PCR. The table shows 96,000 or so clones, with around 90% occurring only once. The sample taken for sequencing was peripheral blood. These receptors were taken from a human donor with COVID-19, enrolled during active disease. The donor label of this sample is uncertain.

The gene calls are TRBV6-5 and TRBJ1-1; 7 nucleotides line up with TRBD1. The V and J ends lost 5 bases and 5 bases, in that order; junction bases with no gene match: 2. The CDR3 has 12 amino acids. CDR1 and CDR2 from the germline V gene are MNHEY and SVGAGI. The CDR3 spells CASSKQGTEAFF. CDR3 sequence (DNA): TGTGCCAGCAGTAAACAGGGGACTGAAGCTTTCTTT.

This clone was detected only once. The chain has TRBV10-3 and TRBJ1-5; no clear D gene. This CDR3 spans 15 amino acids. Trimming took off 3 bases at V and 5 bases at J, with 14 bases between the two ends. Per germline, CDR1 ENHRY and CDR2 SYGVKD. The CDR3 sequence: CAISDGPADYQPQHF. As DNA, the CDR3 is TGTGCCATCAGTGACGGTCCGGCAGACTATCAGCCCCAGCATTTT.

The chain employs TRBV7-8 and TRBJ1-5; D is unclear. Germline V gene lookup returns CDR1 SGHVS and CDR2 FQNEAQ. This CDR3 is built from 14 residues. Trimming cost V 1 base and J 3 bases, with 7 bases left between them. The CDR3 DNA reads TGTGCCAGCAGCTTAGGTACAGTCAATCAGCCCCAGCATTTT. Translation gives CASSLGTVNQPQHF.

This chain uses TRBV29-1 with TRBJ1-1; D is uncertain. The CDR3 has 14 residues. V lost 1 base and J 4 bases, leaving 13 bases between the germline ends. CDR1 and CDR2 from the germline V gene are SQVTM and ANQGSEA. In DNA, the CDR3 is TGCAGCGTTGAAGTTAGCGTGCGGGGCACTGAAGCTTTCTTT. It translates to CSVEVSVRGTEAFF.

The chain recombines TRBV2 with TRBJ2-1; TRBD2 matches at 9 bases. This CDR3 region has 15 residues. Germline trimming cut 5 bases from V and 4 bases from J; bases unmatched to any gene: 6. Germline values: CDR1 SNHLY, CDR2 FYNNEI. The CDR3 spells CASSPRTSVYNEQFF. For the CDR3, the DNA is TGTGCCAGCAGTCCGAGGACTAGCGTATACAATGAGCAGTTCTTC.

The chain has TRBV5-4 and TRBJ2-3, with 7 bases that match TRBD1. CDR3 length: 16 amino acids. The ends lost 4 bases at V and 4 bases at J; junction bases unmatched: 12. Germline loops: CDR1 SGHNT, CDR2 YYREEE (reference sequence). CDR3 in amino acids: CASSTRQGLEADTQYF. DNA for the CDR3: TGTGCCAGCAGCACCCGACAGGGCCTGGAAGCAGATACGCAGTATTTT.

This chain links TRBV13 with TRBJ2-7, with 8 bases fitting TRBD1. The CDR3 is 13 residues long. The V gene's germline CDR1 is PRHDT and CDR2 FYEKMQ (reference sequence). V lost 3 bases, J lost 5 bases, and 3 bases stayed unmatched. As DNA, the CDR3 is TGTGCCAGCAGCTTCCTACAGGGGGACGAGCAGTACTTC. It yields the protein CASSFLQGDEQYF. Full variable domain (rest looked up from reference TRBV13 and TRBJ2-7): AAGVIQSPRHLIKEKRETATLKCYPIPRHDTVYWYQQGPGQDPQFLISFYEKMQSDKGSIPDRFSAQQFSDYHSELNMSSLELGDSALYFCASSFLQGDEQYFGPGTRLTVT.

As regards this clone: The same CDR3 can be traced to other DNA sequences in this sample. The chain has TRBV4-1 and TRBJ1-1; D possibly corresponds to TRBD1 (6 bases). CDR3 length: 14 residues. Germline loops: CDR1 MGHRA, CDR2 YSYEKL. V lost 5 bases, J lost 2 bases, and 12 bases lay in between. CDR3 sequence reads: CASSGRTVNTEAFF. CDR3 nucleotide sequence: TGCGCCAGCAGCGGCCGGACAGTTAACACTGAAGCTTTCTTT.

This clone was seen a few times. The chain recombines TRBV30 with TRBJ1-2; 8 bases fit TRBD1. V dropped 7 bases and J dropped 3; count of bases not matched to a gene: 4. The germline CDR1 and CDR2 sequences are GTSNPN and SVGIG (reference sequence). CDR3 length equals 12 residues. The DNA of the CDR3 is TGTGCCTTCTCACAGGGGGACTATGGCTACACCTTC. Translated: CAFSQGDYGYTF. Full variable domain (remainder filled in from reference TRBV30 and TRBJ1-2): SQTIHQWPATLVQPVGSPLSLECTVEGTSNPNLYWYRQAAGRGLQLLFYSVGIGQISSEVPQNLSASRPQDRQFILSSKKLLLSDSGFYLCAFSQGDYGYTFGSGTRLTVV.

CDR3 sequence reads: CASGPPGSGGTEAFF. In DNA, the CDR3 is TGTGCTAGTGGACCCCCCGGGTCGGGGGGCACTGAAGCTTTCTTT. This chain uses TRBV12-5 with TRBJ1-1; D is possibly TRBD1 (5 bases). Deletions cut 6 bases from V and 4 bases from J, with 18 bases between. The CDR3 covers 15 residues. CDR1 and CDR2 from the germline V gene are LGHNT and FRNRAP. The complete variable domain, with remaining parts taken from reference TRBV12-5 and TRBJ1-1, reads DARVTQTPRHKVTEMGQEVTMRCQPILGHNTVFWYRQTMMQGLELLAYFRNRAPLDDSGMPKDRFSAEMPDATLATLKIQPSEPRDSAVYFCASGPPGSGGTEAFFGQGTRLTVV.